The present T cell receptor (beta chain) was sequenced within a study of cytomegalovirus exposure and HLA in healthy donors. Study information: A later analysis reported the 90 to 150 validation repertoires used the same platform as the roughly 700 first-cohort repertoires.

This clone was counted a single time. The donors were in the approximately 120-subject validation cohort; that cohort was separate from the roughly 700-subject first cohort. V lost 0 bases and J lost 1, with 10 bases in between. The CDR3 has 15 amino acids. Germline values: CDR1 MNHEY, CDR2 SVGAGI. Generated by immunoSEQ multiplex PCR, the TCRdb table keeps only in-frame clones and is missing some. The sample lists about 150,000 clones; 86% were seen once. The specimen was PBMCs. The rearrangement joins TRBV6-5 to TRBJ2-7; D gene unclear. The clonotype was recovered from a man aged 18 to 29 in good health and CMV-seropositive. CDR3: CASSYSGNPSYEQYF. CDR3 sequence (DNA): TGTGCCAGCAGTTACTCGGGCAACCCGTCCTACGAGCAGTACTTC.